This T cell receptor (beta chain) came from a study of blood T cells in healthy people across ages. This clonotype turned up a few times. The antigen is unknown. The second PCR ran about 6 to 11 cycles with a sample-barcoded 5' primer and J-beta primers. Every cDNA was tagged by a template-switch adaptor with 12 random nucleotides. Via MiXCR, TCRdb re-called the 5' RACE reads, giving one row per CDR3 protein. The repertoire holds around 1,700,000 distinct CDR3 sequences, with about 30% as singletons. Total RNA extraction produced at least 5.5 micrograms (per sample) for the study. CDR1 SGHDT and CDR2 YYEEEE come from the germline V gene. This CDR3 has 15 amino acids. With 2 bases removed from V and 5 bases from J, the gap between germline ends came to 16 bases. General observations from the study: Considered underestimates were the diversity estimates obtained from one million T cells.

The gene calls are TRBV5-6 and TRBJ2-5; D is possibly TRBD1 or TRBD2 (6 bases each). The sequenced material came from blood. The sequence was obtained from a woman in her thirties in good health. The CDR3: CASSFERGVTETQYF. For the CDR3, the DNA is TGTGCCAGCAGCTTCGAAAGGGGGGTTACGGAGACCCAGTACTTC.